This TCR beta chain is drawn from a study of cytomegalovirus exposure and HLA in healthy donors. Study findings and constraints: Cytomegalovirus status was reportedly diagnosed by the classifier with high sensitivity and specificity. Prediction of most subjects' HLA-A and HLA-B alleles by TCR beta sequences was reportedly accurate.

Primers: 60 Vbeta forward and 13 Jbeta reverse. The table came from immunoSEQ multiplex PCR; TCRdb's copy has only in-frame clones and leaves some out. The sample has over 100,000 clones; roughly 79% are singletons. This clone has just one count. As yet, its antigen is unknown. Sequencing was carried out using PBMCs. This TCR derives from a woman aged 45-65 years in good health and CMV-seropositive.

CDR3 loop: CASSPSGGGTGELFF. DNA for the CDR3: TGCGCCAGCAGCCCCAGCGGGGGGGGGACCGGGGAGCTGTTTTTT. The chain recombines TRBV4-1 with TRBJ2-2; 10 nucleotides agree with TRBD2. This CDR3 comprises 15 residues. The J segment lost 5 bases and the V segment lost 4 bases, leaving 4 bases of the junction unmatched. Germline lookup yields CDR1 MGHRA and CDR2 YSYEKL.